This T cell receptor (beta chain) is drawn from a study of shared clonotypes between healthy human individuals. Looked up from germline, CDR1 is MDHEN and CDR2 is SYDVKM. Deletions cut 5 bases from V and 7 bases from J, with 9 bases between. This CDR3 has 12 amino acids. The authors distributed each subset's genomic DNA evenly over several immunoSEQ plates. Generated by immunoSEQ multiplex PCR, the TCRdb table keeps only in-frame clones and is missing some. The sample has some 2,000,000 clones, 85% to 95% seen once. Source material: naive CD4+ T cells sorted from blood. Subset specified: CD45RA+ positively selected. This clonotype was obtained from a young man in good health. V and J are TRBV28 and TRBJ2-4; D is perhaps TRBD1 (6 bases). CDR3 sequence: CASSPRGNIQYF. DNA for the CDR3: TGTGCCAGCAGTCCCAGGGGCAACATTCAGTACTTC.